This record covers a single T cell receptor beta chain. This record belongs to a study of identical twins. TCRdb processed the 5' RACE reads anew with MiXCR; each CDR3 protein has one entry. The profile shows hundreds of thousands of distinct CDR3 sequences, 9% to 15% of them singletons. The CDR3 has 15 amino acids. Trimming shortened V by 8 bases and J by 2 bases, and 16 bases separated the two germline ends. The same specimen was also included in a second study, on yellow fever vaccine responses in identical twins.

The TCR sequence derives from a woman under 30 in good health. This rearrangement joins TRBV12-3 or TRBV12-4 to TRBJ2-1; D may be TRBD1 (6 bases). The specimen sequenced was PBMCs. CDR3 sequence (DNA): TGTGCCAGCTCCGTTTTTGGGGGCGCCTACAATGAGCAGTTCTTC. Protein product: CASSVFGGAYNEQFF.